This T cell receptor (beta chain) was observed in a study of shared clonotypes between healthy human individuals. On this clone itself: Its antigen remains unidentified.

Study results and caveats: Clonotypes which were not shared had lower generation probabilities than clonotypes that all four donors shared. Estimated richness was generally greater in naive than memory subsets.

CD45RO-negative CD8 cells positively selected for CCR7 made up the naive population, which excluded terminally differentiated effector memory CD45RA+ cells. Some clones are missing from TCRdb's copy, which holds only in-frame ones; the method was immunoSEQ multiplex PCR. In the table there are around 600,000 clones, about 95% of which are singletons. This sequence was found in a young woman in good health. The sample consisted of naive CD8+ T cells sorted from blood.

CDR3 loop: CSVDPANTGELFF. DNA for the CDR3: TGCAGCGTTGATCCAGCGAACACCGGGGAGCTGTTTTTT. The chain couples TRBV29-1 to TRBJ2-2; D remains unclear. The CDR3 is 13 amino acids. Germline CDR1 reads SQVTM; CDR2 reads ANQGSEA. With 3 bases removed from V and 0 bases from J, the gap between germline ends came to 5 bases.